This T cell receptor (beta chain) was sequenced in a study of shared clonotypes between healthy human individuals. Study-level background: Researchers drew samples from two women and a few men aged 18 to 49.

The naive CD8 population came from CD45RO-negative cells selected for CCR7, without terminally differentiated effector memory CD45RA+ cells. Across several immunoSEQ plates, the genomic DNA of each subset was split evenly. Using immunoSEQ multiplex PCR, the repertoire was profiled, and TCRdb retains in-frame clones only, with some absent. The sample lists 760,000 or so clones, about 96% seen once, with under 0.3% in the top ten. The CDR3 has 20 residues. The V gene end was trimmed by 7 bases and the J gene end by 5 bases; junction bases not matched to a gene: 23. Looked up from germline, CDR1 is MDHEN and CDR2 is SYDVKM. Study observations and caveats: Between a handful of donors, naive CD4 clonotypes were shared at a level of around 4.8%. Non-shared clonotypes displayed generation probabilities falling below those of clonotypes present in all four donors.

This clone occurred once. Its specificity is not known. The chain has TRBV28 and TRBJ2-1; TRBD2 agrees at 10 bases. The sequenced sample consisted of naive CD8+ T cells sorted from blood. This receptor was obtained from a man aged 25 to 40 in good health. CDR3 DNA: TGTGCCAGCACGGGAATGAGACAGGCCTCATGGCTAGCGGGGGACAATGAGCAGTTCTTC. Translation: CASTGMRQASWLAGDNEQFF.